This paragraph covers one T cell receptor beta chain sequence. Its antigen is unknown. Patients aged 18 to 65 had newly diagnosed hyperthyroidism of under 2 months' duration. 8.5 to 10 ml of fresh peripheral blood supplied the PBMCs. This entry belongs to a study of T cells in Graves' hyperthyroidism and ophthalmopathy. Findings and limits, study-wide: Blood also showed most of the thyroid clonotypes that were expanded above 0.001.

The TCR beta CDR3 regions underwent amplification using RNA transcripts as the source. Using the HTBI primer set, a first-round RT-PCR was run on the TCR CDR3. TCRdb passed the multiplex PCR reads through MiXCR, listing each CDR3 protein once. The table lists 460,000 or so distinct CDR3 sequences, 13% to 15% of them singletons, with about 17% in the top ten. The CDR3 runs 16 residues. Looked up from germline, CDR1 is ENHRY and CDR2 is SYGVKD. J gave up 7 bases and V 6 bases, and 13 bases lay outside the gene matches. What was sequenced was blood. The receptor was isolated from a woman younger than 30 with Graves' hyperthyroidism. The V gene is TRBV10-3, the J gene TRBJ2-2; 8 bases match TRBD2. The CDR3 is CAIRDRAGEARGELFF. CDR3 bases: TGTGCCATCAGGGACCGAGCGGGAGAGGCCCGCGGGGAGCTGTTTTTT.